This TCR beta chain was profiled in a study of technical replicates of blood from a handful of donors. Clones were sequenced by immunoSEQ multiplex PCR, and TCRdb holds only the in-frame ones, with some missing. This table has over 55,000 clones, about 87% appearing once. V gave up 2 bases and J gave up 5 bases, with 9 bases separating them. The CDR3 consists of 13 residues. Germline CDR1 and CDR2: MGHRA and YSYEKL. Sequencing was done on a sample of PBMCs. The genes are TRBV4-1 and TRBJ2-5; D unclear. The source is a human donor in good health. Some clones in this sample may be carry-over from other donors' samples. The CDR3 here is CASSQLRRETQYF. CDR3 DNA: TGCGCCAGCAGCCAACTGAGGCGGGAGACCCAGTACTTC.